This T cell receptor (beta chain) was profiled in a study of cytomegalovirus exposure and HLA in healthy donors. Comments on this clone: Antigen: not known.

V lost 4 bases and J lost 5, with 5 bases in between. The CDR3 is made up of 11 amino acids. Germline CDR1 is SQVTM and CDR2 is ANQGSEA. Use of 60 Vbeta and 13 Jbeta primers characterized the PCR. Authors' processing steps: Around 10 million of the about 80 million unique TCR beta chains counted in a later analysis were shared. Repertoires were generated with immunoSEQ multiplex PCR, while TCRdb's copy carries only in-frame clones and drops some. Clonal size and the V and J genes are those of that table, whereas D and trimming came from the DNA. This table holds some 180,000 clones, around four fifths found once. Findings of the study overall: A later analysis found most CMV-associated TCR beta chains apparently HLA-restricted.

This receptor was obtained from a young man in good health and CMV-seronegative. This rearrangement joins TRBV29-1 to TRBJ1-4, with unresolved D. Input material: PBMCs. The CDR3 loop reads CSVVRNEKLFF. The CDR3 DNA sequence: TGCAGCGTTGTGAGAAATGAAAAACTGTTTTTT.